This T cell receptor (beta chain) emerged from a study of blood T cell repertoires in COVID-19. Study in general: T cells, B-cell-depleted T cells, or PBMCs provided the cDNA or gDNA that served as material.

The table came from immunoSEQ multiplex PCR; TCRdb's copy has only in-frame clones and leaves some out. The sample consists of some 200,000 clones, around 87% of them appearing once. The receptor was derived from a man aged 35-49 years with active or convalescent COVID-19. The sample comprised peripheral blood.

CDR3 sequence: CASSYHQGRGTEAFF. The CDR3 DNA sequence: TGTGCCAGCAGTTACCACCAAGGACGGGGTACTGAAGCTTTCTTT. V is TRBV6-5 and J is TRBJ1-1, with D unresolved. V was cut by 2 bases and J by 5 bases, with 15 bases left in between. Germline V gene lookup returns CDR1 MNHEY and CDR2 SVGAGI. The CDR3 spans 15 residues.